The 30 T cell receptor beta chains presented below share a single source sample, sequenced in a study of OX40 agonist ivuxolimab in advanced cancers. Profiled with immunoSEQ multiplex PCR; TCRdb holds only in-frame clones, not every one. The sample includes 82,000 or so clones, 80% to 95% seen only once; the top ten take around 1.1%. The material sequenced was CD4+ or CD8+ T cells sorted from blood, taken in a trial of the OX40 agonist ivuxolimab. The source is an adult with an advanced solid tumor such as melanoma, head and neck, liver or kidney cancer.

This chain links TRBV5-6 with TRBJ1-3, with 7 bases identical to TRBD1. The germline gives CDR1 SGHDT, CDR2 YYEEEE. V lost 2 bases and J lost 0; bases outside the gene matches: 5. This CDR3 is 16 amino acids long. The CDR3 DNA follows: TGTGCCAGCAGCTTTGGACAGGCCAGCTCTGGAAACACCATATATTTT. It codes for CASSFGQASSGNTIYF.

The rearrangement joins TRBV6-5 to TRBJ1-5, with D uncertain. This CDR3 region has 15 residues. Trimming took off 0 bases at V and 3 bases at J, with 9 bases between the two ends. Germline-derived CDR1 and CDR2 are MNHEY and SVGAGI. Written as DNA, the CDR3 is TGTGCCAGCAGTTACTCGGCCACCCTCAATCAGCCCCAGCATTTT. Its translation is CASSYSATLNQPQHF.

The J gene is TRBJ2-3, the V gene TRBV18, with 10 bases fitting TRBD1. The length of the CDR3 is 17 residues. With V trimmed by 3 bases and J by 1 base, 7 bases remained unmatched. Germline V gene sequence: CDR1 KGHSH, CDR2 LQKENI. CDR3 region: CASSPATGGEGTDTQYF. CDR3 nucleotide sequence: TGTGCCAGCTCACCCGCGACAGGGGGCGAAGGCACAGATACGCAGTATTTT.

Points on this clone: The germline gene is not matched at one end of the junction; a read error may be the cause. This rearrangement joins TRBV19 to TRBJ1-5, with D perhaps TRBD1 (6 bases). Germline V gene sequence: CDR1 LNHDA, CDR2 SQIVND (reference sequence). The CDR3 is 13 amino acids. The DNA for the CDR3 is TGTGCCAGTACTATAGGGGGTTTACAGCCCCAGCATTTT. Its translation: CASTIGGLQPQHF. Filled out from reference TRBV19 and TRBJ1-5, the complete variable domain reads DGGITQSPKYLFRKEGQNVTLSCEQNLNHDAMYWYRQDPGQGLRLIYYSQIVNDFQKGDIAEGYSVSREKKESFPLTVTSAQKNPTAFYLCASTIGGLQPQHFGDGTRLSIL.

CDR3 DNA sequence: TGTGCCAGCAGCTTAGAACGACAGGGATACACAGATACGCAGTATTTT. The encoded protein is CASSLERQGYTDTQYF. The chain has TRBV7-9 and TRBJ2-3; the match to TRBD1 covers 7 bases. The CDR3 covers 16 residues. Germline-derived CDR1 and CDR2 are SEHNR and FQNEAQ (reference sequence). Trimming removed 1 base from V and 2 bases from J; junction bases left unmatched: 6. The whole variable domain, filled in from reference TRBV7-9 and TRBJ2-3, reads DTGVSQNPRHKITKRGQNVTFRCDPISEHNRLYWYRQTLGQGPEFLTYFQNEAQLEKSRLLSDRFSAERPKGSFSTLEIQRTEQGDSAMYLCASSLERQGYTDTQYFGPGTRLTVL.

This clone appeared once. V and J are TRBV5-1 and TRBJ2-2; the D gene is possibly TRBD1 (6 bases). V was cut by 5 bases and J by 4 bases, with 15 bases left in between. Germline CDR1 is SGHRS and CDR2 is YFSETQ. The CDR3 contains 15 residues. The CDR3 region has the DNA TGCGCCAGCAGGACCGGTACAGGGTTCACCGGGGAGCTGTTTTTT. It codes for CASRTGTGFTGELFF.

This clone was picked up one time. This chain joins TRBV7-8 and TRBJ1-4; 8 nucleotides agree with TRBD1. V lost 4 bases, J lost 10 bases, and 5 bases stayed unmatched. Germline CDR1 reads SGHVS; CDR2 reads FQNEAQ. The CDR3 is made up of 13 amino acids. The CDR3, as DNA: TGTGCCAGCAGCTCCGACAGGGGCGGAAAACTGTTTTTT. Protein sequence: CASSSDRGGKLFF. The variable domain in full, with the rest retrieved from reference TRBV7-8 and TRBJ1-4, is GAGVSQSPRYKVAKRGQDVALRCDPISGHVSLFWYQQALGQGPEFLTYFQNEAQLDKSGLPSDRFFAERPEGSVSTLKIQRTQQEDSAVYLCASSSDRGGKLFFGSGTQLSVL.

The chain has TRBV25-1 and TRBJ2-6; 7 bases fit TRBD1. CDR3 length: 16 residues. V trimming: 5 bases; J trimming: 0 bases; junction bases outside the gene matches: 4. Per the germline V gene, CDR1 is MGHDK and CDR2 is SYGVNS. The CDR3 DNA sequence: TGTGCCAGCAGTCAGACAGGGTTCTCTGGGGCCAACGTCCTGACTTTC. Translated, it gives CASSQTGFSGANVLTF.

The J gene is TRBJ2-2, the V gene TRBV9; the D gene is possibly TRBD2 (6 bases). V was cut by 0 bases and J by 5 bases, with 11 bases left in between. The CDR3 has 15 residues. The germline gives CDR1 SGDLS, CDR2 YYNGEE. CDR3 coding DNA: TGTGCCAGCAGCGTAGCCGGGAGCCCAACCGGGGAGCTGTTTTTT. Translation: CASSVAGSPTGELFF. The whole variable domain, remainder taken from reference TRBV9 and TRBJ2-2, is DSGVTQTPKHLITATGQRVTLRCSPRSGDLSVYWYQQSLDQGLQFLIQYYNGEERAKGNILERFSAQQFPDLHSELNLSSLELGDSALYFCASSVAGSPTGELFFGEGSRLTVL.

The CDR3 nucleotides are TGTGCCAGCACAGGGGTCCAGAACATTCAGTACTTC. It is translated as CASTGVQNIQYF. The V and J genes are TRBV6-5 and TRBJ2-4; tentative D call: TRBD1 (6 bases). CDR1 and CDR2 from the germline V gene are MNHEY and SVGAGI. The CDR3 has 12 residues. V was pared by 7 bases and J by 7 bases, with 11 bases between.

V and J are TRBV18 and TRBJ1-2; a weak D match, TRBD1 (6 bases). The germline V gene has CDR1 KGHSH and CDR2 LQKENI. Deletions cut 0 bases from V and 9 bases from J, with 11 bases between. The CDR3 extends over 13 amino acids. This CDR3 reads CASSPPNRESYTF. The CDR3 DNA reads TGTGCCAGCTCACCACCGAACAGGGAGAGCTACACCTTC.

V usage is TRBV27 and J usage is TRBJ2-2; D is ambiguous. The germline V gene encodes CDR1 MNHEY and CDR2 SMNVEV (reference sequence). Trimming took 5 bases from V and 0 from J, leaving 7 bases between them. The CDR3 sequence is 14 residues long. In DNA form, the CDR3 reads TGTGCCAGCAGTACGTACGCGAACACCGGGGAGCTGTTTTTT. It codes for CASSTYANTGELFF.

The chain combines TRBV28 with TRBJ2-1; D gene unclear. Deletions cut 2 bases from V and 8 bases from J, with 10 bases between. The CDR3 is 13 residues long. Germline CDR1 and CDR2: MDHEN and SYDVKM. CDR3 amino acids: CASSLGLVDEQFF. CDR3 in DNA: TGTGCCAGCAGTTTAGGATTGGTGGATGAGCAGTTCTTC.

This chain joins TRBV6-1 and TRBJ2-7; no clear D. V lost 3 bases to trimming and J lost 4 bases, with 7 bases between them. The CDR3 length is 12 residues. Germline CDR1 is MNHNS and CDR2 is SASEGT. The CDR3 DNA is TGTGCCAGCAGTGACCGTCGATACGAGCAGTACTTC. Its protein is CASSDRRYEQYF.

This chain's CDR3 is CASSVDGGGGLHF. CDR3 nucleotides: TGTGCCAGCAGCGTAGATGGGGGTGGCGGCCTCCACTTT. The chain combines TRBV9 with TRBJ1-6; weak D call: TRBD1 (5 bases). Looked up from germline, CDR1 is SGDLS and CDR2 is YYNGEE. This CDR3 spans 13 amino acids. Deletions cut 0 bases from V and 15 bases from J, with 13 bases between.

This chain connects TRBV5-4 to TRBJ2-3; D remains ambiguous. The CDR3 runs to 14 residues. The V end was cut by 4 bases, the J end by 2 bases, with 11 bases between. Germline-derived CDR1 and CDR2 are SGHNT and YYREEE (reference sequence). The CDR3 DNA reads TGTGCCAGCAGCCCGAAGACAATCACAGATACGCAGTATTTT. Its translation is CASSPKTITDTQYF.

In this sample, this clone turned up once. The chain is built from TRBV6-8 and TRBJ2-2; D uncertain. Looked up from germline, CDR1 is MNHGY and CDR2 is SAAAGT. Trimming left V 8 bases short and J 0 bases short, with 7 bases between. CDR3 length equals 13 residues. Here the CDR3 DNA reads TGTGCCAGCCAGGCGGCGAACACCGGGGAGCTGTTTTTT. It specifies CASQAANTGELFF.

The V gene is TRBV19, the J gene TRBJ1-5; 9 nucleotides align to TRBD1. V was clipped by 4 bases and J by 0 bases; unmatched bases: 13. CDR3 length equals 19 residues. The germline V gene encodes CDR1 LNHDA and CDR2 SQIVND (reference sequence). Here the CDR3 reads CASSTVRDRALYSNQPQHF. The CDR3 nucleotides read TGTGCCAGTAGTACCGTCCGGGACAGGGCCCTTTATAGCAATCAGCCCCAGCATTTT.

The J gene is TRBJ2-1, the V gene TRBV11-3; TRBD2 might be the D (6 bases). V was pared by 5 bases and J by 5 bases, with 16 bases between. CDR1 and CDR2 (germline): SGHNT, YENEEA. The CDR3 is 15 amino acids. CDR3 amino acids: CASSTGTAGNNEQFF. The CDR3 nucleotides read TGTGCCAGCAGCACGGGGACTGCAGGAAACAATGAGCAGTTCTTC.

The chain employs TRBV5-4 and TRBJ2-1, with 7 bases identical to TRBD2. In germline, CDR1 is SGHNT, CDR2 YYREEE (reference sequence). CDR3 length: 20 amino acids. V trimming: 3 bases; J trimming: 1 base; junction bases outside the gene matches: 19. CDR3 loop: CASSSQGGRASLGSYNEQFF. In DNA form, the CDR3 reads TGTGCCAGCAGCTCCCAGGGAGGGAGGGCCAGTTTAGGGTCCTACAATGAGCAGTTCTTC.

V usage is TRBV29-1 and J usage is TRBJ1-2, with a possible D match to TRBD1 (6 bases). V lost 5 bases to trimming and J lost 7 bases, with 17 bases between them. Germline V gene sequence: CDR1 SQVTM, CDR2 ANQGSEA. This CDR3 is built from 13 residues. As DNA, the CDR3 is TGCAGCGTTTCCTGGGGGCGGGAGACTGGCTACACCTTC. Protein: CSVSWGRETGYTF.

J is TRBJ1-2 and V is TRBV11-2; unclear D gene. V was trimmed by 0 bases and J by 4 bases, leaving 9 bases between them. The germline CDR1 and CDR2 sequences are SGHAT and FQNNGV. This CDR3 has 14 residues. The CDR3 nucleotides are TGTGCCAGCAGCTTAGATCGGGCGGTCTATGGCTACACCTTC. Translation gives CASSLDRAVYGYTF.

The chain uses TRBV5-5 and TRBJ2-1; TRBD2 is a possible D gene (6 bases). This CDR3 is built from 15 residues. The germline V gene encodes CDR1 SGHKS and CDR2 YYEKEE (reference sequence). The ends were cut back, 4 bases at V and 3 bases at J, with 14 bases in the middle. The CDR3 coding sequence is TGTGCCAGCAGCCCCGTGATCGGGAGCTACAATGAGCAGTTCTTC. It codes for CASSPVIGSYNEQFF.

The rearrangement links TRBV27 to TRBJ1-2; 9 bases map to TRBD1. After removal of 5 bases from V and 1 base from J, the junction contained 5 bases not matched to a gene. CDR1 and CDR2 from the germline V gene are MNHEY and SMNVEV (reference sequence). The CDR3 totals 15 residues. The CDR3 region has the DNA TGTGCCAGCAGTCGCGGGACAGGGAATAACTATGGCTACACCTTC. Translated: CASSRGTGNNYGYTF.

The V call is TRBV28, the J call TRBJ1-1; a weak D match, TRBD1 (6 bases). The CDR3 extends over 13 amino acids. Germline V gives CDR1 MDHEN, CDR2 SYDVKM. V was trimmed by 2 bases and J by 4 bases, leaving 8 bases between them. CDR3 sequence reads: CASSLNRATEAFF. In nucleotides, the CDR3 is TGTGCCAGCAGTTTAAACAGGGCCACTGAAGCTTTCTTT. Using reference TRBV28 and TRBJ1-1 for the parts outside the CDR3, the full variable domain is DVKVTQSSRYLVKRTGEKVFLECVQDMDHENMFWYRQDPGLGLRLIYFSYDVKMKEKGDIPEGYSVSREKKERFSLILESASTNQTSMYLCASSLNRATEAFFGQGTRLTVV.

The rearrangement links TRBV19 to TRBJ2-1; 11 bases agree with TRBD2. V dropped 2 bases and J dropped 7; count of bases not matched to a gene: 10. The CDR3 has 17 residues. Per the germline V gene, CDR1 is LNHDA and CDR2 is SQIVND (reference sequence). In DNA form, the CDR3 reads TGTGCCAGTAGTATACAGGGTGTGACTAGCGGGAAGAATGAGCAGTTCTTC. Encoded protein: CASSIQGVTSGKNEQFF.

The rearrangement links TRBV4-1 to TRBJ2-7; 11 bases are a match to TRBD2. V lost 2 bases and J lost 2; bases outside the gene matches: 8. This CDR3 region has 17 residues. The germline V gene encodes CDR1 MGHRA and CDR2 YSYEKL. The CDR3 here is CASSQNLAGGQTYEQYF. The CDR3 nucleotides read TGCGCCAGCAGCCAAAACTTAGCGGGAGGGCAAACCTACGAGCAGTACTTC.

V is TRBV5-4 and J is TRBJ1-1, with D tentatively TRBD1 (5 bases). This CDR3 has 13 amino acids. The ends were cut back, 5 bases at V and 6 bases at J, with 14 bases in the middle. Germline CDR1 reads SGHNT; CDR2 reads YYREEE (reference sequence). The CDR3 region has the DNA TGTGCCAGCAGACCCGACAGTTTATCTGAAGCTTTCTTT. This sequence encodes CASRPDSLSEAFF.

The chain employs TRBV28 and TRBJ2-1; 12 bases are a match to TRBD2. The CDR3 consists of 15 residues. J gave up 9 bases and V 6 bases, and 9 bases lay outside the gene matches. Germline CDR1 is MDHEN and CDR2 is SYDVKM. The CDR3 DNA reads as TGTGCCAGCAGGTTCGGCCTAGCGGGAGGGGGTGAGCAGTTCTTC. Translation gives CASRFGLAGGGEQFF.

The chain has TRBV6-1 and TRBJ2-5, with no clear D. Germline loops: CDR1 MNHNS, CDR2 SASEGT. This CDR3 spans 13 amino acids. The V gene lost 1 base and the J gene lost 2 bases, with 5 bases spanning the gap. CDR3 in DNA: TGTGCCAGCAGTGAAGGGAATCAAGAGACCCAGTACTTC. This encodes CASSEGNQETQYF.